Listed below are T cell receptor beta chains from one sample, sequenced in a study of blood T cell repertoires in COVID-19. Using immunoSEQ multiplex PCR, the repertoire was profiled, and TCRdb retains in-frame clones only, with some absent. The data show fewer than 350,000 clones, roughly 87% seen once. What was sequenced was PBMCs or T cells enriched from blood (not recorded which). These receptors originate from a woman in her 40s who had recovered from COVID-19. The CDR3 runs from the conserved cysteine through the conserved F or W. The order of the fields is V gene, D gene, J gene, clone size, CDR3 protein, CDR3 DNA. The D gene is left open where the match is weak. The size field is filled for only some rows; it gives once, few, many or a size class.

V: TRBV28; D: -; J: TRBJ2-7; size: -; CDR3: CAAEQGSAYEQYF; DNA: TGTGCCGCGGAACAGGGTTCCGCCTACGAGCAGTACTTC
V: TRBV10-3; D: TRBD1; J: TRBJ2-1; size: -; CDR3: CAISEKGTASLYNEQFF; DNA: TGTGCCATCAGTGAGAAAGGGACAGCTTCACTCTACAATGAGCAGTTCTTC
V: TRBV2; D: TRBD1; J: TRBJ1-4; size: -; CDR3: CASRGQPATNEKLFF; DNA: TGTGCCAGCAGGGGACAGCCAGCAACTAATGAAAAACTGTTTTTT
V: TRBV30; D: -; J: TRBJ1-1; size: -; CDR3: CAWGRGSLTFF; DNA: -
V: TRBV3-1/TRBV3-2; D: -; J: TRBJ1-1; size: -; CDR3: CASSQGVGGRTEAFF; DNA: TGTGCCAGCAGCCAAGGGGTCGGGGGGAGAACTGAAGCTTTCTTT
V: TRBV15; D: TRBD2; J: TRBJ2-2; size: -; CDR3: CATGIAGVSTGELFF; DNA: TGTGCCACCGGTATAGCGGGAGTGAGCACCGGGGAGCTGTTTTTT
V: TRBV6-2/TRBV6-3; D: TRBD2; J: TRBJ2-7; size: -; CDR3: CASSWGLAGGRSYEQYF; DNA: TGTGCCAGCAGTTGGGGACTAGCGGGAGGTCGCTCCTACGAGCAGTACTTC
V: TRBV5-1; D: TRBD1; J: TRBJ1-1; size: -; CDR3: CASSSYRGPTEAFF; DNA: TGCGCCAGCAGCTCGTACAGGGGGCCAACTGAAGCTTTCTTT
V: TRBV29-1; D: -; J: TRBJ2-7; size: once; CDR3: CSVRPGVKDEQYF; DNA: TGCAGCGTAAGGCCAGGGGTGAAGGACGAGCAGTACTTC
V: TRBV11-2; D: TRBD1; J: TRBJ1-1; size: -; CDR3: CAGSPTQGAGEAFF; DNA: TGTGCCGGCAGCCCTACCCAGGGGGCCGGTGAAGCTTTCTTT
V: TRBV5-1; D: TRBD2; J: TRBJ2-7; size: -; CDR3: CASSLRQASGKNYEQYF; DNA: TGCGCCAGCAGCTTGAGACAGGCTAGCGGGAAGAACTACGAGCAGTACTTC
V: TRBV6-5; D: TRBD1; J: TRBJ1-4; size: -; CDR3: CASSPGTGYEKLFF; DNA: TGTGCCAGCAGTCCCGGGACAGGCTATGAAAAACTGTTTTTT
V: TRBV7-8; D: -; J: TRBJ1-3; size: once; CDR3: CASSLGGQGAPRTIYF; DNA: TGTGCCAGCAGCTTAGGGGGACAAGGAGCCCCGAGGACCATATATTTT
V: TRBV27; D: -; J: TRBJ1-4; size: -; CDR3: CASKASILEKLFF; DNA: TGTGCCAGCAAAGCATCTATTTTGGAAAAACTGTTTTTT
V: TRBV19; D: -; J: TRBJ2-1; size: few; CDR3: CASSIFTGEQFF; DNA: TGTGCCAGTAGCATATTTACAGGCGAGCAGTTCTTC
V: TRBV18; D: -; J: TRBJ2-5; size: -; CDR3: CASSPGVGKETQYF; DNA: TGTGCCAGCTCACCGGGTGTCGGGAAAGAGACCCAGTACTTC
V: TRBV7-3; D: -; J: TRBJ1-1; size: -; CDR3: CASSLNAGTEAFF; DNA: TGTGCCAGCAGCTTAAATGCGGGCACTGAAGCTTTCTTT
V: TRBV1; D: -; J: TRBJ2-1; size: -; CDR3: CTSSLGLAGVENEQFF; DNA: TGCACCAGCAGCCTTGGACTAGCGGGAGTGGAGAATGAGCAGTTCTTC
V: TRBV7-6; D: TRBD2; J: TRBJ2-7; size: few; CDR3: CASGASGNFYEQYF; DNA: TGTGCCTCGGGCGCTAGCGGGAATTTCTACGAGCAGTACTTC
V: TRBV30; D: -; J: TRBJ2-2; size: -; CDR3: CAWSPLGGSTGELFF; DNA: TGTGCCTGGAGTCCCCTCGGCGGGTCCACCGGGGAGCTGTTTTTT
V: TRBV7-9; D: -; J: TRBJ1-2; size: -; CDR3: CASSLLGGSDGYTF; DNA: TGTGCCAGCAGCTTATTAGGAGGGTCAGATGGCTACACCTTC
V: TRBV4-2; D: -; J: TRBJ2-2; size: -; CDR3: CASSQERNPNTGELFF; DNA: TGTGCCAGCAGCCAAGAGCGTAACCCGAACACCGGGGAGCTGTTTTTT
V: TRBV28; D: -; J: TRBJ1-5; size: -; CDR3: CASRSHRAGNQPQHF; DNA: TGTGCCAGCAGGTCCCACAGGGCGGGCAATCAGCCCCAGCATTTT
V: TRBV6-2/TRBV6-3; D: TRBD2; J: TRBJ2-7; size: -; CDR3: CASSGLAPNYEQYF; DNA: TGTGCCAGCAGTGGACTAGCGCCTAACTACGAGCAGTACTTC
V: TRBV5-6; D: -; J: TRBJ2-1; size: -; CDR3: CASSLVIGIGNEQFF; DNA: TGTGCCAGCAGCTTGGTTATCGGCATCGGGAATGAGCAGTTCTTC
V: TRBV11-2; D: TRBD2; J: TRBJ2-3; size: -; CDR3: CASSLGVAGGYTDTQYF; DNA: TGTGCCAGCAGCTTAGGAGTAGCGGGAGGCTACACAGATACGCAGTATTTT
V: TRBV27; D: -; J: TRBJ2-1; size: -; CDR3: CASSFSDYYEQFF; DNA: TGTGCCAGCAGTTTCTCCGACTATTATGAGCAGTTCTTC
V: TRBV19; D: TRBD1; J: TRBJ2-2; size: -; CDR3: CASSKGQGVNTGELFF; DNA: TGTGCCAGTAGTAAAGGACAGGGGGTTAACACCGGGGAGCTGTTTTTT
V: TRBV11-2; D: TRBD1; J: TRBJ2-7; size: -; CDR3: CASSSRGQGVHEQYF; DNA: TGTGCCAGCAGCTCACGGGGACAGGGTGTCCACGAGCAGTACTTC
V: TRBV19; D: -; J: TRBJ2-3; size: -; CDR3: CASRLGTDTQYF; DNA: TGTGCCAGCAGACTGGGCACAGATACGCAGTATTTT
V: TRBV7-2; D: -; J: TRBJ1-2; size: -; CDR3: CASRRGQAYGYTF; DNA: TGTGCCAGCAGGAGAGGACAAGCCTATGGCTACACCTTC
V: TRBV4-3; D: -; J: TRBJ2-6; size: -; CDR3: CASSPSGQTGANVLTF; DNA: TGCGCCAGCAGCCCCAGCGGACAGACTGGGGCCAACGTCCTGACTTTC
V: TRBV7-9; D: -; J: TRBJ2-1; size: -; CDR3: CAAGQGVNEQFF; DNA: TGTGCCGCGGGGCAGGGGGTAAATGAGCAGTTCTTC
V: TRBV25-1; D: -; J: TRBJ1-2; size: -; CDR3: CASSGTANYGYTF; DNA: TGTGCCAGCAGTGGGACTGCTAACTATGGCTACACCTTC
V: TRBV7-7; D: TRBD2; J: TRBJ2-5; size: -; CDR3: CASSLATSGRETQYF; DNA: TGTGCTAGCAGCTTAGCGACTAGCGGGAGGGAGACCCAGTACTTC
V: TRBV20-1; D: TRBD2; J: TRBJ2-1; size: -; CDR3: CSASGRKIAPGLAFNEQFF; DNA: TGCAGTGCTAGTGGCAGAAAGATCGCTCCGGGACTAGCTTTCAATGAGCAGTTCTTC
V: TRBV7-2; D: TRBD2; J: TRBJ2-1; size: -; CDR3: CASSPPSGDIYNEQFF; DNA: TGTGCCAGCAGCCCCCCTAGCGGAGATATATACAATGAGCAGTTCTTC
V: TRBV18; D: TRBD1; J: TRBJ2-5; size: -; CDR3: CASSLQQGAETQYF; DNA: TGTGCCAGCTCACTTCAACAGGGGGCGGAGACCCAGTACTTC
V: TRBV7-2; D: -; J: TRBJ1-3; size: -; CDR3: CASSPPRSLIGNTIYF; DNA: TGTGCCAGCAGCCCTCCCCGGTCTCTAATTGGAAACACCATATATTTT
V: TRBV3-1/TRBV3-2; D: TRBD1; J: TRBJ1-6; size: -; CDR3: CASSPLTGGHSPLHF; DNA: TGTGCCAGCAGCCCGCTGACAGGGGGCCATTCACCCCTCCACTTT
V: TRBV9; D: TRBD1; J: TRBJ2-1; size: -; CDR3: CASSVATGGIAYNEQFF; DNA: TGTGCCAGCAGCGTAGCCACAGGGGGGATAGCCTACAATGAGCAGTTCTTC
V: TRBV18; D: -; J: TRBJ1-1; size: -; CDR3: CASSLSGDTEAFF; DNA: TGTGCCAGCTCACTCAGTGGTGACACTGAAGCTTTCTTT
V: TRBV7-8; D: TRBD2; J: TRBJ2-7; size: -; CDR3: CASSFSGTSGVYEQYF; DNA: TGTGCCAGCAGCTTTTCAGGGACTAGCGGGGTCTACGAGCAGTACTTC
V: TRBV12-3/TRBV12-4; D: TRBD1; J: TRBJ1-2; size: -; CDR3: CASSWGQDGGYTF; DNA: TGTGCCAGCAGTTGGGGACAGGACGGGGGCTACACCTTC
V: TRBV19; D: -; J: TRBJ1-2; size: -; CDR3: CASTEGHILALTNYGYTF; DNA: TGTGCCAGTACCGAGGGCCATATCCTCGCCCTAACTAACTATGGCTACACCTTC
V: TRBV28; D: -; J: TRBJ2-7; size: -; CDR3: CASSRHRASSYEQYF; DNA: TGTGCCAGCAGCCGACACAGGGCCTCTTCCTACGAGCAGTACTTC
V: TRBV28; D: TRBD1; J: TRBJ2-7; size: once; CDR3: CASSSSGTGGYEQYF; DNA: TGTGCCAGCAGTTCATCCGGGACAGGGGGATACGAGCAGTACTTC
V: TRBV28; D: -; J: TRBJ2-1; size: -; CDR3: CASIAGRGRNEQFF; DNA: TGTGCCAGCATTGCGGGGAGAGGGCGCAATGAGCAGTTCTTC
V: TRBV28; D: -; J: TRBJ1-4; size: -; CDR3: CASSRPATNEKLFF; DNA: TGTGCCAGCAGCCGCCCAGCAACTAATGAAAAACTGTTTTTT
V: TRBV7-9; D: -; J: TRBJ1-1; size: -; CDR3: CASSLEGRAFF; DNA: TGTGCCAGCAGCTTAGAGGGGCGAGCTTTCTTT
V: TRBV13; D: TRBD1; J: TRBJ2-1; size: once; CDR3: CASRGQGAKQFF; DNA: TGTGCCAGCAGAGGACAGGGGGCGAAACAGTTCTTC
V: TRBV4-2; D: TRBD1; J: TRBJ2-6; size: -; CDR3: CASSHSGQVFYGANVLTF; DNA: TGTGCCAGCAGCCATTCCGGACAGGTTTTTTACGGGGCCAACGTCCTGACTTTC